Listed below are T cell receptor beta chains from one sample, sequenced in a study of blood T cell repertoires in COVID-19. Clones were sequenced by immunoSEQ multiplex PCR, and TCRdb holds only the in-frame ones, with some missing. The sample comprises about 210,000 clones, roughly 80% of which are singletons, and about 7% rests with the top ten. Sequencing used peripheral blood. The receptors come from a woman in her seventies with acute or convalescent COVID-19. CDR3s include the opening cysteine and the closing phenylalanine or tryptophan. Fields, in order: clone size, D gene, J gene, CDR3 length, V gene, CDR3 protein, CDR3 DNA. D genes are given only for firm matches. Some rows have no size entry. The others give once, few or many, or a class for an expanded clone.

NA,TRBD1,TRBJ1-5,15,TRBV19,CASSYGQGSWQPQHF,TGTGCCAGTAGTTATGGACAGGGGTCATGGCAGCCCCAGCATTTT
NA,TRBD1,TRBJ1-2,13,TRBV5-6,CASSYRDRGSYTF,TGTGCCAGCAGCTACCGGGACAGGGGATCCTACACCTTC
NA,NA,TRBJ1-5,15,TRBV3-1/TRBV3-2,CASSQRPGRDQPQHF,TGTGCCAGCAGCCAACGGCCAGGGAGGGATCAGCCCCAGCATTTT
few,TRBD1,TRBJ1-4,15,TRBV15,CATSRGTGDGEKLFF,TGTGCCACCAGCAGGGGGACAGGGGACGGCGAAAAACTGTTTTTT
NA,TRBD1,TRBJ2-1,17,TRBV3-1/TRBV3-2,CASSHDPGGRSYNEQFF,TGTGCCAGCAGCCACGACCCAGGGGGTCGCTCCTACAATGAGCAGTTCTTC
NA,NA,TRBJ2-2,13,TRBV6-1,CASSEQGSGELFF,TGTGCCAGCAGTGAGCAGGGGAGCGGGGAGCTGTTTTTT
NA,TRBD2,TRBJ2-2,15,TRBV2,CASTNSGGASGELFF,TGTGCCAGCACTAATAGCGGGGGGGCATCCGGGGAGCTGTTTTTT
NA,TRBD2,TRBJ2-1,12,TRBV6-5,CASTLAGNEQFF,TGTGCCAGCACACTAGCGGGCAATGAGCAGTTCTTC
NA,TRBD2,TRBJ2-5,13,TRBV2,CASSERGEETQYF,TGTGCCAGCAGTGAACGGGGGGAAGAGACCCAGTACTTC
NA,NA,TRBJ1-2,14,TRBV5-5,CASSINEGTYGYTF,TGTGCCAGCAGCATCAACGAGGGGACTTATGGCTACACCTTC
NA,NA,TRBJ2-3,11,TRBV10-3,CAISLTDTQYF,TGTGCCATCAGCTTGACAGATACGCAGTATTTT
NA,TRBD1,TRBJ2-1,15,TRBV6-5,CASISQGGSYNEQFF,TGTGCCAGCATTTCACAGGGGGGATCCTACAATGAGCAGTTCTTC
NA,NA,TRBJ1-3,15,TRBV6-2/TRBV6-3,CASSYTGSSGNTIYF,TGTGCCAGCAGTTACACGGGGAGCTCTGGAAACACCATATATTTT
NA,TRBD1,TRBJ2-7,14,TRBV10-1,CASSGAGGPYEQYF,TGCGCCAGCAGTGGGGCAGGGGGCCCCTACGAGCAGTACTTC
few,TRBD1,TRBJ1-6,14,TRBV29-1,CSVSSDREGSPLHF,TGCAGCGTTTCATCGGACAGGGAAGGATCACCCCTCCACTTT
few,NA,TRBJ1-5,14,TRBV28,CASSFWDKNQPQHF,TGTGCCAGCAGTTTCTGGGACAAGAATCAGCCCCAGCATTTT
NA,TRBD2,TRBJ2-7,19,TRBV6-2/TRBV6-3,CASSYPLGLAGGLGDEQYF,TGTGCCAGCAGTTACCCTCTTGGGCTAGCGGGGGGGCTCGGGGACGAGCAGTACTTC
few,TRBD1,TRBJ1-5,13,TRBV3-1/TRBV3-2,CASSPGQGQPQHF,TGTGCCAGCAGCCCAGGACAGGGTCAGCCCCAGCATTTT
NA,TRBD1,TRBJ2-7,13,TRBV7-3,CASTRDRNYEQYF,TGTGCCAGTACAAGGGACAGAAACTACGAGCAGTACTTC
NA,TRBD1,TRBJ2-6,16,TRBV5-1,CASTQQGLGGANVLTF,TGCGCCAGCACCCAACAGGGGTTGGGTGGGGCCAACGTCCTGACTTTC
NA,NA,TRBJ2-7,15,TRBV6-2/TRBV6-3,CASSSHIISSYEQYF,TGTGCCAGCAGTTCACATATCATCAGCTCCTACGAGCAGTACTTC
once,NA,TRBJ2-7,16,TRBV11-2,CASSLAAAASSYEQYF,TGTGCCAGCAGCTTAGCTGCGGCAGCGAGCTCCTACGAGCAGTACTTC
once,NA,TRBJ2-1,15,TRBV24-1,CATSDWPSSYNEQFF,TGTGCCACCAGTGATTGGCCCAGCTCCTACAATGAGCAGTTCTTC
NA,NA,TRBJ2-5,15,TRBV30,CAWQSRGGGQETQYF,TGTGCCTGGCAATCCCGAGGGGGTGGGCAAGAGACCCAGTACTTC
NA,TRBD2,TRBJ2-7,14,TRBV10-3,CATFRGGSDYEQYF,TGTGCCACCTTCCGGGGGGGATCCGACTACGAGCAGTACTTC
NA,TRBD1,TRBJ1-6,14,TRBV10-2,CASRPGTDHSPLHF,TGCGCCAGCCGGCCCGGGACAGATCATTCACCCCTCCACTTT
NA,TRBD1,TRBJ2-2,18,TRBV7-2,CASSFLTLQGVNTGELFF,TGTGCCAGCAGCTTTTTAACTTTACAGGGGGTAAACACCGGGGAGCTGTTTTTT
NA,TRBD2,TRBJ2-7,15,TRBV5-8,CASSSRGASPYEQYF,TGTGCCAGCAGCTCGCGGGGGGCGTCCCCCTACGAGCAGTACTTC
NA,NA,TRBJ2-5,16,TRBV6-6,CASTPGRGLHQETQYF,TGTGCCAGCACTCCCGGGCGGGGCCTACACCAAGAGACCCAGTACTTC
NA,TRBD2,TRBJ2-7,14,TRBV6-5,CASRGKSGGGEQYF,TGTGCCAGCCGGGGAAAGAGCGGGGGGGGCGAGCAGTACTTC
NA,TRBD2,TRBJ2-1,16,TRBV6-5,CASSYGGGVDFNEQFF,TGTGCCAGCAGTTACGGCGGGGGGGTAGATTTTAATGAGCAGTTCTTC
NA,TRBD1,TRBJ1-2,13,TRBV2,CASGQDSNYGYTF,TGTGCCAGCGGACAGGACAGTAACTATGGCTACACCTTC
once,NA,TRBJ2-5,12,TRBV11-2,CASSLGEETQYF,TGTGCCAGCAGCTTAGGGGAGGAGACCCAGTACTTC
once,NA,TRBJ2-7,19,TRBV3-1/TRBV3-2,CASSRFEVGGGGPTYEQYF,TGTGCCAGCAGCCGTTTTGAGGTCGGAGGGGGGGGCCCCACCTACGAGCAGTACTTC
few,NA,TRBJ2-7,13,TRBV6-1,CASTETYLYEQYF,TGTGCCAGCACTGAGACATACCTCTACGAGCAGTACTTC
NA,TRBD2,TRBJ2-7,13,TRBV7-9,CASSYLAGYEQYF,TGTGCCAGCAGCTACCTAGCGGGCTACGAGCAGTACTTC
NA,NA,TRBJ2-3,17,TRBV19,CASSIAAGQPPTDTQYF,TGTGCCAGTAGTATAGCTGCTGGACAGCCCCCCACAGATACGCAGTATTTT
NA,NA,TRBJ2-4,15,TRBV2,CASSEGTGAKNIQYF,TGTGCCAGCAGTGAAGGAACAGGAGCCAAAAACATTCAGTACTTC
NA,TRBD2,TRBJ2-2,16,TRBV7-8,CASSRSGGANTGELFF,TGTGCCAGCTCCCGCTCGGGGGGTGCGAACACCGGGGAGCTGTTTTTT
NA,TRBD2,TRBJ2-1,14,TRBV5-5,CASSIQTSGGVQFF,TGTGCCAGCAGCATTCAGACTAGCGGGGGGGTTCAGTTCTTC